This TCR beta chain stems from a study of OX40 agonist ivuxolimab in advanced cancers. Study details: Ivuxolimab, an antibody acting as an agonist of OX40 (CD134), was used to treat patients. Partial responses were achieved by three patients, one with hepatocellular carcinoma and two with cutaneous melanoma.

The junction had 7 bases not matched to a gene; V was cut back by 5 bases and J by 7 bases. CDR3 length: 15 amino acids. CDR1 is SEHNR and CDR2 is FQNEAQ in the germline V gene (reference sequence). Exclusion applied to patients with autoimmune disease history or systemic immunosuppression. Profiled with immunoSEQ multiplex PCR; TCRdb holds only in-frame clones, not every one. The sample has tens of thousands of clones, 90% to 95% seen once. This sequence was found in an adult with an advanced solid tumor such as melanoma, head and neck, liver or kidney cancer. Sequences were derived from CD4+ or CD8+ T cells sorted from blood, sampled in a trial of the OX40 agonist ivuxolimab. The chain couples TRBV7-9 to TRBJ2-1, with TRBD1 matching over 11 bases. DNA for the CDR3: TGTGCCAGCAGCAGTAACCGGGACAGGGGGAATGAGCAGTTCTTC. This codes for CASSSNRDRGNEQFF.